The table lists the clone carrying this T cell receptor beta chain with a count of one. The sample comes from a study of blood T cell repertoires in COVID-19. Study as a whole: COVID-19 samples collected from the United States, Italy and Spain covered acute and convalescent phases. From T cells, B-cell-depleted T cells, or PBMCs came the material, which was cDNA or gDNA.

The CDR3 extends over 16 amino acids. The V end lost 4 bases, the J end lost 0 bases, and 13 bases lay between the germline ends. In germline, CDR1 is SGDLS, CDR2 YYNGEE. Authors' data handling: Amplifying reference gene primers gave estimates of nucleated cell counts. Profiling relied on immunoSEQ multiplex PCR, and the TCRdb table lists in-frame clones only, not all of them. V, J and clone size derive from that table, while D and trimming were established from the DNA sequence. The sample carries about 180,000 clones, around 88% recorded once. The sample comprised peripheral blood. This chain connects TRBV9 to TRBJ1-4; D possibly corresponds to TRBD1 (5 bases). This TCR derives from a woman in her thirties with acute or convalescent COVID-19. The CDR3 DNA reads TGTGCCAGCAGCCCCAATTCACAGGCAACTAATGAAAAACTGTTTTTT. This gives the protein CASSPNSQATNEKLFF.